Listed below are T cell receptor beta chains from one sample, sequenced in a study of T cells after yellow fever vaccination. Using its own MiXCR run on the 5' RACE reads, TCRdb lists one record per CDR3 protein. Of 450,000 to 550,000 distinct CDR3 sequences in the sample, 15% to 20% are singletons; the top ten hold more than 13%. The sequenced sample was PBMCs, obtained 15 days after the yellow fever booster vaccination. The receptors stem from a young man who received the YFV17D yellow fever vaccine. Both conserved end residues are part of each CDR3. Fields, in order: clone size, J gene, V gene, D gene, CDR3 DNA, CDR3 protein. D genes are given only for firm matches. Not every row has a clone size; where given, it reads once, few, many or a size class.

>-|TRBJ2-3|TRBV20-1|-
TGCAGTGCTCGCCTTCCCAGCGGTGTGGTGGGTACGCAGTATTTT
CSARLPSGVVGTQYF
>-|TRBJ2-7|TRBV5-1|-
TGCGCCAGCAGCTTGGGAGGCGGAAGCGGATACTCCTACGAGCAGTACTTC
CASSLGGGSGYSYEQYF
>-|TRBJ1-1|TRBV7-2|-
TGTGCCAGCAGCTTAGGAAGGTCAGCTGAAGCTTTCTTT
CASSLGRSAEAFF
>once|TRBJ2-1|TRBV15|-
TGTGCCACCAGCCGTAGTGCCAATGAGCAGTTCTTC
CATSRSANEQFF
>few|TRBJ2-3|TRBV15|TRBD2
TGTGCCACCAGCAGAGATCGACTAGCGGGTACGCAGTATTTT
CATSRDRLAGTQYF
>few|TRBJ2-7|TRBV11-2|-
TGTGCCAGCAGCTTCGAAGCGTACCGGGCCGAGCAGTACTTC
CASSFEAYRAEQYF
>few|TRBJ2-3|TRBV6-2/TRBV6-3|TRBD1
TGTGCCAGCAGTTACACTAAACGCACCTCCAGAGGATGGACAGGAAGCACAGATACGCAGTATTTT
CASSYTKRTSRGWTGSTDTQYF
>many|TRBJ2-1|TRBV28|TRBD2
TGTGCCAGCAGTTTGGGCGGGACTAGAGGTAACAATGAGCAGTTCTTC
CASSLGGTRGNNEQFF
>few|TRBJ2-5|TRBV18|-
TGTGCCAGCTCGGCGGGCTTTCAAGAGACCCAGTACTTC
CASSAGFQETQYF
>few|TRBJ2-3|TRBV29-1|-
TGCAGCGTGGTGGGATGGGGAGGTGGAACAGATACGCAGTATTTT
CSVVGWGGGTDTQYF
>-|TRBJ2-2|TRBV6-5|-
TGTGCCAGCAGTTACGGACATCCAAACACCGGGGAGCTGTTTTTT
CASSYGHPNTGELFF
>few|TRBJ2-1|TRBV18|-
TGTGCCAGCTCACCACTGAGCGCGTCCTACAATGAGCAGTTCTTC
CASSPLSASYNEQFF
>-|TRBJ2-1|TRBV29-1|TRBD2
TGCAGCGTTGAAGAGCGTCGGATAGCGGGAGGCCTAGTAGTGGATGAGCAGTTCTTC
CSVEERRIAGGLVVDEQFF
>few|TRBJ2-1|TRBV20-1|-
TGCAGTGCTAGAGATTGGGGCAACTACAATGAGCAGTTCTTC
CSARDWGNYNEQFF
>-|TRBJ2-1|TRBV20-1|TRBD2
TGCAGTGCTAGAGGGGGAGCGGGAGGGCCCATCAATGAGCAGTTCTTC
CSARGGAGGPINEQFF
>-|TRBJ2-1|TRBV19|TRBD2
TGTGCCAGTAGTATCGATCTAGCGGGAGGCACCAATGAGCAGTTCTTC
CASSIDLAGGTNEQFF
>-|TRBJ2-3|TRBV5-1|TRBD2
TGCGCCAGCATGGTAGCGGGAGTGTCAGATACGCAGTATTTT
CASMVAGVSDTQYF
>-|TRBJ2-7|TRBV20-1|-
TGCAGTGCTAGAGATCCTAGGGGCGAGTACGAGCAGTACTTC
CSARDPRGEYEQYF
>-|TRBJ2-1|TRBV27|TRBD2
TGTGCCAGCAGTTTGACTAGCGGTGTTCTGTTCGAGCAGTTCTTC
CASSLTSGVLFEQFF
>-|TRBJ2-3|TRBV4-1|TRBD2
TGCGCCAGCAGCCAAACCGGGAGGGCCCTCACAGATACGCAGTATTTT
CASSQTGRALTDTQYF
>-|TRBJ2-1|TRBV5-1|TRBD2
TGCGCCAGCAGCTCCCGTATTAGTGTTCTAGCGGGAGGGAACAATGAGCAGTTCTTC
CASSSRISVLAGGNNEQFF
>-|TRBJ2-7|TRBV6-1|TRBD1
TGTGCCAGCAGACCGGGGACAGGGGAAACCTACGAGCAGTACTTC
CASRPGTGETYEQYF
>-|TRBJ2-1|TRBV28|-
TGTGCCAGCAGAGGGGGAACCAATGAGCAGTTCTTC
CASRGGTNEQFF
>-|TRBJ2-1|TRBV10-3|TRBD2
TGTGCCGCCGGGGCTAGCGGGAGCTCCTACAATGAGCAGTTCTTC
CAAGASGSSYNEQFF
>-|TRBJ2-7|TRBV2|TRBD1
TGTGCCAGCAGTGCCCAGGGGGCGACTTACGAGCAGTACTTC
CASSAQGATYEQYF
>-|TRBJ2-1|TRBV5-4|TRBD1
TGTGCCAGCAGCTTGCAATTACAGGGGTACAATGAGCAGTTCTTC
CASSLQLQGYNEQFF
>-|TRBJ2-7|TRBV7-2|-
TGTGCCAGCAGCTTAGTCGTTAGCGGATTAAAACCCTACGAGCAGTACTTC
CASSLVVSGLKPYEQYF
>-|TRBJ2-5|TRBV5-1|-
TGCGCCAGCAGCATGGGGCCGGGATGGAACCAAGAGACCCAGTACTTC
CASSMGPGWNQETQYF
>few|TRBJ2-2|TRBV29-1|TRBD1
TGCAGCGTTAGTGGACAGGGGACCGGGGAGCTGTTTTTT
CSVSGQGTGELFF
>once|TRBJ1-1|TRBV28|-
TGTGCCAGCAGTTTACGCAGCACTGAAGCTTTCTTT
CASSLRSTEAFF
>few|TRBJ2-7|TRBV29-1|TRBD2
TGCAGCGTGCGGGAGGGCGAGTACGAGCAGTACTTC
CSVREGEYEQYF
>many|TRBJ2-7|TRBV7-6|-
TGTGCCAGCAGCTTAGGGCGCGAGCAGTACTTC
CASSLGREQYF
>many|TRBJ2-7|TRBV15|TRBD2
TGTGCCACCAGCAGAGAGCGGGAGAAGTCCTACGAGCAGTACTTC
CATSREREKSYEQYF
>few|TRBJ1-1|TRBV14|-
TGTGCCAGCAGCCAGGATAGTACAGGAACTGAAGCTTTCTTT
CASSQDSTGTEAFF
>few|TRBJ2-2|TRBV28|TRBD1
TGTGCCAGCAGTTTCAGGACAGGGGGATCCGGGGAGCTGTTTTTT
CASSFRTGGSGELFF
>many|TRBJ2-7|TRBV12-3/TRBV12-4|TRBD1
TGTGCCAGCAGCTGGGGACAGGGGCCCTACGAGCAGTACTTC
CASSWGQGPYEQYF
>-|TRBJ2-1|TRBV5-4|TRBD1
TGTGCCAGCAGCTGGGGACAGGAGTACAATGAGCAGTTCTTC
CASSWGQEYNEQFF
>few|TRBJ2-2|TRBV10-3|-
TGTGCCATCGGCCGCTACGGGACTGGATCGACCGGGGAGCTGTTTTTT
CAIGRYGTGSTGELFF
>-|TRBJ2-7|TRBV11-2|TRBD2
TGTGCCAGCAGCAACCGGCCTAGCGGGAGTCTTGGTATCGGCGAGCAGTACTTC
CASSNRPSGSLGIGEQYF
>few|TRBJ2-5|TRBV29-1|TRBD1
TGCAGCGTTGATGCCGGGACAGGGATGGGAGAGACCCAGTACTTC
CSVDAGTGMGETQYF
>-|TRBJ1-4|TRBV6-1|-
TGTGCCAGCAGCCGTACCTCGGAGGGGTTGGATGGACTGTTTTTT
CASSRTSEGLDGLFF
>-|TRBJ2-3|TRBV7-8|TRBD1
TGTGCCAGCAGCTACCAGACAGGGCGAGATACGCAGTATTTT
CASSYQTGRDTQYF
>-|TRBJ1-4|TRBV6-5|TRBD1
TGTGCCAGCAGTTGGGACAGGGGGTCGGCTAATGAAAAACTGTTTTTT
CASSWDRGSANEKLFF
>-|TRBJ2-3|TRBV15|-
TGTGCCACCAGCAGAGGTATCTCAGATACGCAGTATTTT
CATSRGISDTQYF
>few|TRBJ2-7|TRBV27|-
TGTGCCAGCAATACCAAAGGGGACCTGGACTCCTACGAGCAGTACTTC
CASNTKGDLDSYEQYF
>-|TRBJ2-1|TRBV11-1|TRBD2
TGTGCCAGCAGCTACGGGACTAGCGGGAGGACAAGCTCCTACAATGAGCAGTTCTTC
CASSYGTSGRTSSYNEQFF
>-|TRBJ2-3|TRBV6-1|-
TGTGCCAGCAAGGAAGGTGGAGGAGATACGCAGTATTTT
CASKEGGGDTQYF